The 17 T cell receptor beta chains below were found in one sample sequenced in a study of PD-1 blockade in classical Hodgkin lymphoma. The assay was immunoSEQ multiplex PCR, and TCRdb's table has in-frame clones only and misses some. The sample carries more than 25,000 clones, about 71% recorded once. Each patient experienced a relapse that followed autologous stem cell transplantation, and brentuximab vedotin exposure varied. This material consisted of peripheral blood mononuclear cells (PBMCs), taken before the second cycle of nivolumab. The receptors were gathered from a human donor with classical Hodgkin lymphoma.

The chain combines TRBV14 with TRBJ2-2; possibly TRBD1 for D (5 bases). The V and J ends lost 1 base and 6 bases respectively, with 6 bases between them. This CDR3 is 13 amino acids long. The germline V gene encodes CDR1 SGHDN and CDR2 FVKESK. CDR3 sequence: CASSQARAGELFF. DNA for the CDR3: TGTGCCAGCAGCCAAGCCAGGGCCGGGGAGCTGTTTTTT.

This clone was recorded once. The chain links TRBV5-1 to TRBJ1-1; TRBD1 is a possible D gene (5 bases). Germline V gene data show CDR1 as SGHRS and CDR2 as YFSETQ. V gave up 3 bases and J gave up 1 base, with 16 bases separating them. This CDR3 is 16 amino acids long. The CDR3 nucleotides are TGCGCCAGCAGCTACGTGGGACGACAGACGAACACTGAAGCTTTCTTT. It is translated as CASSYVGRQTNTEAFF.

The rearrangement joins TRBV25-1 to TRBJ2-7; 10 nucleotides line up with TRBD1. After removal of 4 bases from V and 2 bases from J, the junction contained 5 bases not matched to a gene. Germline assignment: CDR1 MGHDK and CDR2 SYGVNS. This CDR3 has 15 residues. CDR3 sequence reads: CASSARDRGPYEQYF. CDR3 DNA: TGTGCCAGCAGTGCCCGGGACAGGGGTCCCTACGAGCAGTACTTC.

The rearrangement joins TRBV5-1 to TRBJ2-5; 11 positions match TRBD2. J gave up 6 bases and V 0 bases, and 7 bases lay outside the gene matches. Germline values: CDR1 SGHRS, CDR2 YFSETQ. CDR3 length: 16 amino acids. DNA of the CDR3: TGCGCCAGCAGCTTGGCCGGGACTAGCGGCCAGCAGACCCAGTACTTC. Translating it yields CASSLAGTSGQQTQYF.

This clone turned up a few times. V usage is TRBV5-1 and J usage is TRBJ2-6; D possibly corresponds to TRBD2 (5 bases). Germline V gene sequence: CDR1 SGHRS, CDR2 YFSETQ. Trimming took off 1 base at V and 1 base at J, with 6 bases between the two ends. The length of the CDR3 is 15 residues. The CDR3 coding sequence is TGCGCCAGCAGCTTGACGGGGTCTGGGGCCAACGTCCTGACTTTC. Its protein product is CASSLTGSGANVLTF.

The rearrangement links TRBV9 to TRBJ2-3, with 7 bases fitting TRBD2. Germline V gene sequence: CDR1 SGDLS, CDR2 YYNGEE. This CDR3 spans 14 amino acids. V gave up 4 bases and J gave up 6 bases; unmatched junction bases: 8. CDR3 in amino acids: CASSPGLDGDTQYF. The DNA of the CDR3 is TGTGCCAGCAGCCCCGGACTAGACGGCGATACGCAGTATTTT.

The CDR3 loop reads CSAASGETQYF. DNA of the CDR3: TGCAGTGCCGCTAGCGGGGAGACCCAGTACTTC. This chain links TRBV20-1 with TRBJ2-5; 8 bases are a match to TRBD2. Per germline, CDR1 DFQATT and CDR2 SNEGSKA (reference sequence). This CDR3 contains 11 residues. V gave up 6 bases and J gave up 5 bases; unmatched junction bases: 2.

This chain joins TRBV21-1 and TRBJ1-2. TRBV21-1 has pseudogene status. The CDR3 spans 15 residues. CDR3 protein: CAIPSSWGGNYGYTF. Here the CDR3 DNA reads TGTGCCATCCCCTCGTCGTGGGGGGGTAACTATGGCTACACCTTC.

The chain employs TRBV7-2 and TRBJ2-5; D perhaps matches TRBD1 (6 bases). The CDR3 is made up of 15 amino acids. V was shortened by 1 base and J by 2 bases, with 11 bases between the two germline ends. Germline-derived CDR1 and CDR2 are SGHTA and FQGNSA. The CDR3 protein is CASSLGGRGQETQYF. CDR3 nucleotide sequence: TGTGCCAGCAGCTTAGGGGGAAGGGGGCAAGAGACCCAGTACTTC. The variable domain in full, with the rest retrieved from reference TRBV7-2 and TRBJ2-5, is GAGVSQSPSNKVTEKGKDVELRCDPISGHTALYWYRQSLGQGLEFLIYFQGNSAPDKSGLPSDRFSAERTGGSVSTLTIQRTQQEDSAVYLCASSLGGRGQETQYFGPGTRLLVL.

This clone was seen more than once but under ten times. The V gene is TRBV7-2, the J gene TRBJ1-1; D might be TRBD1 (6 bases). The CDR3 sequence is 15 residues long. V shed 1 base and J shed 1 base, with 10 bases lying between them. Germline V CDR1 and CDR2: SGHTA, FQGNSA. The CDR3 loop reads CASSLVTGANTEAFF. Here the CDR3 DNA reads TGTGCCAGCAGCTTAGTTACGGGGGCGAACACTGAAGCTTTCTTT.

This clone was found a few times. The genes are TRBV19 and TRBJ2-7, with TRBD1 identical over 7 bases. CDR1 is LNHDA and CDR2 is SQIVND in the germline V gene (reference sequence). With V trimmed by 3 bases and J by 0 bases, 14 bases remained unmatched. The CDR3 length is 18 residues. The CDR3 DNA reads as TGTGCCAGTAGTATGTATGGGACAGACCATATACCCTCCTACGAGCAGTACTTC. Its translation is CASSMYGTDHIPSYEQYF.

The CDR3 DNA reads TGCGCCAGCAGCTTAGGATTCGGGGGGGCGGCAGAGACCCAGTACTTC. It is translated as CASSLGFGGAAETQYF. The V gene is TRBV5-1, the J gene TRBJ2-5, with 8 nucleotides matching TRBD2. CDR1 and CDR2 (germline): SGHRS, YFSETQ. This CDR3 comprises 16 residues. The V segment lost 2 bases and the J segment 4 bases; nucleotides outside the gene matches: 10.

Within the sample, this clone is medium-sized. J is TRBJ2-7 and V is TRBV7-3, with D unresolved. Looked up from germline, CDR1 is SGHTA and CDR2 is FQGTGA. V was pared by 5 bases and J by 4 bases, with 12 bases between. The CDR3 loop spans 13 amino acids. This chain's CDR3 is CASSLSHEYEQYF. DNA of the CDR3: TGTGCCAGCAGCCTCTCCCACGAGTACGAGCAGTACTTC. Based on the CDR3 plus reference TRBV7-3 and TRBJ2-7, the full variable domain is GAGVSQTPSNKVTEKGKYVELRCDPISGHTALYWYRQSLGQGPEFLIYFQGTGAADDSGLPNDRFFAVRPEGSVSTLKIQRTERGDSAVYLCASSLSHEYEQYFGPGTRLTVT.

The chain recombines TRBV4-2 with TRBJ2-6; 10 nucleotides match TRBD1. V shed 3 bases, J shed 0 bases, and the junction held 8 bases outside the gene matches. Germline values: CDR1 LGHNA, CDR2 YNFKEQ. This CDR3 has 19 residues. The CDR3 DNA reads TGTGCCAGCAGCCACCTGTGGGACAGGGGCACCTCTGGGGCCAACGTCCTGACTTTC. Protein sequence: CASSHLWDRGTSGANVLTF.

The V and J genes are TRBV5-1 and TRBJ1-1; a weak D match, TRBD1 (6 bases). Between the trimmed V and J ends, which lost 2 bases and 5 bases, there was a span of 13 bases. The germline V gene encodes CDR1 SGHRS and CDR2 YFSETQ. This CDR3 comprises 14 residues. In nucleotides, the CDR3 is TGCGCCAGCAGCTTTTCAGGGGTGGTGACTGAAGCTTTCTTT. Protein sequence: CASSFSGVVTEAFF.

This clone has just a few counts. The chain is built from TRBV7-8 and TRBJ1-4; D is undetermined. The CDR3 sequence is 14 residues long. Germline loops: CDR1 SGHVS, CDR2 FQNEAQ. V was cut by 5 bases and J by 8 bases, with 15 bases left in between. The CDR3 DNA follows: TGTGCCAGCAGCGGGCCACTGGCGGGGGAAAAACTGTTTTTT. Translation gives CASSGPLAGEKLFF.

This chain connects TRBV29-1 to TRBJ2-7, with a tentative D call TRBD1 (6 bases). Germline CDR1 reads SQVTM; CDR2 reads ANQGSEA. This CDR3 contains 15 residues. V was trimmed by 5 bases and J by 4 bases, leaving 21 bases between them. CDR3 bases: TGCAGCGTTCCCATTACAGGGTCTGATGCTTACGAGCAGTACTTC. It yields the protein CSVPITGSDAYEQYF.